This is a list of T cell receptor beta chains from one sample in a study of CD8 T cells in ankylosing spondylitis. TCRdb used MiXCR to reprocess the 5' RACE reads, holding one entry per CDR3 protein. The table shows fewer than 500,000 distinct CDR3 sequences, with more than 20% occurring only once. Sample: blood, either unsorted or a sorted T cell fraction (not recorded which). All receptors come from a male donor with ankylosing spondylitis. CDR3s include the opening cysteine and the closing phenylalanine or tryptophan. D genes are given only for firm matches. For some rows the clone size is stated as once, few or many, or as a class when expanded; others skip it.

CDR3 DNA: TGTGCCAGCAGCGTAGGCCCCGCGACTAGCGGAATTTACGAGCAGTACTTC; CDR3 protein: CASSVGPATSGIYEQYF; J gene: TRBJ2-7; D gene: TRBD2; V gene: TRBV9; clone size: -
CDR3 DNA: TGCGCCAGCAGCTTAATAACAGGGGGCCAGGGGGGCGAGCAGTACTTC; CDR3 protein: CASSLITGGQGGEQYF; J gene: TRBJ2-7; D gene: TRBD1; V gene: TRBV5-1; clone size: -
CDR3 DNA: TGCAGTACATTGCAGGCCCAGGGTACAGATACGCAGTATTTT; CDR3 protein: CSTLQAQGTDTQYF; J gene: TRBJ2-3; D gene: -; V gene: TRBV20-1; clone size: -
CDR3 DNA: TGCGCCAGCAGCCTTGGACTAGCGGGAAAGGGAGTGAACTACGAGCAGTACTTC; CDR3 protein: CASSLGLAGKGVNYEQYF; J gene: TRBJ2-7; D gene: TRBD2; V gene: TRBV4-3; clone size: -
CDR3 DNA: TGTGCCAGCAGTGAATTCGACTATAGCTCCTACAATGAGCAGTTCTTC; CDR3 protein: CASSEFDYSSYNEQFF; J gene: TRBJ2-1; D gene: -; V gene: TRBV25-1; clone size: many
CDR3 DNA: TGTGCCAGCGGGAGGTCTGGAGGCACAGATACGCAGTATTTT; CDR3 protein: CASGRSGGTDTQYF; J gene: TRBJ2-3; D gene: -; V gene: TRBV6-1; clone size: few
CDR3 DNA: TGTGCCAGTAGTACCCCGGGACTTCAAGAGACCCAGTACTTC; CDR3 protein: CASSTPGLQETQYF; J gene: TRBJ2-5; D gene: -; V gene: TRBV19; clone size: -
CDR3 DNA: TGCGCCAGCAGCCAAGGTACGAGCGGCTCCTACAATGAGCAGTTCTTC; CDR3 protein: CASSQGTSGSYNEQFF; J gene: TRBJ2-1; D gene: -; V gene: TRBV5-1; clone size: -
CDR3 DNA: TGTGCCAGCAGCCCTGGAGTAAGGGGGGGCAATCAGCCCCAGCATTTT; CDR3 protein: CASSPGVRGGNQPQHF; J gene: TRBJ1-5; D gene: -; V gene: TRBV9; clone size: few
CDR3 DNA: TGCAGCGTAACGATCCGGGGAGAGACCCAGTACTTC; CDR3 protein: CSVTIRGETQYF; J gene: TRBJ2-5; D gene: -; V gene: TRBV29-1; clone size: -
CDR3 DNA: TGTGCCAGCAGACGACAGATGGTGAACACTGAAGCTTTCTTT; CDR3 protein: CASRRQMVNTEAFF; J gene: TRBJ1-1; D gene: -; V gene: TRBV12-3/TRBV12-4; clone size: -
CDR3 DNA: TGTGCCAGCAGCACCTCGGGGCGGAGAGGGGGTGAGCAGTTCTTC; CDR3 protein: CASSTSGRRGGEQFF; J gene: TRBJ2-1; D gene: -; V gene: TRBV5-6; clone size: few
CDR3 DNA: TGTGCCAGCAGAAACCTGGACAGGTCGGCTTTCTTT; CDR3 protein: CASRNLDRSAFF; J gene: TRBJ1-1; D gene: TRBD1; V gene: TRBV6-2/TRBV6-3; clone size: many
CDR3 DNA: TGTGCCAGCAGTTTATCAACTAGCGGGAGGCGGGGGGATACGCAGTATTTT; CDR3 protein: CASSLSTSGRRGDTQYF; J gene: TRBJ2-3; D gene: TRBD2; V gene: TRBV27; clone size: few
CDR3 DNA: TGTGCCAGCAGCTCCCTCGGGAGTTCGACCGGGGAGCTGTTTTTT; CDR3 protein: CASSSLGSSTGELFF; J gene: TRBJ2-2; D gene: -; V gene: TRBV7-2; clone size: few
CDR3 DNA: TGTGCCAGCAGTCTACTAGCGGGAGGTCACACCGGGGAGCTGTTTTTT; CDR3 protein: CASSLLAGGHTGELFF; J gene: TRBJ2-2; D gene: TRBD2; V gene: TRBV28; clone size: few
CDR3 DNA: TGCAGTGCGGGGGACAGCGCCACGACGGGCGAGCAGTACTTC; CDR3 protein: CSAGDSATTGEQYF; J gene: TRBJ2-7; D gene: TRBD1; V gene: TRBV20-1; clone size: -
CDR3 DNA: TGCGCCAGCAGTTGGGGATCAAATACGCAGTATTTT; CDR3 protein: CASSWGSNTQYF; J gene: TRBJ2-3; D gene: -; V gene: TRBV5-1; clone size: -
CDR3 DNA: TGTGCCAGCAGCTTACCTCTGGGAGGCGGAAACACCATATATTTT; CDR3 protein: CASSLPLGGGNTIYF; J gene: TRBJ1-3; D gene: -; V gene: TRBV7-2; clone size: -
CDR3 DNA: TGTGCCAGCAGTGAACTGGGGCGCGAGCAGTACTTC; CDR3 protein: CASSELGREQYF; J gene: TRBJ2-7; D gene: -; V gene: TRBV2; clone size: -
CDR3 DNA: TGTGCCAGCAGCTTGGGGGGGGTTCAGAACATTCAGTACTTC; CDR3 protein: CASSLGGVQNIQYF; J gene: TRBJ2-4; D gene: -; V gene: TRBV5-6; clone size: -
CDR3 DNA: TGTGCCAGCACCACCTCCCCGGTCCTAGCGGTCCCCTACGAGCAGTACTTC; CDR3 protein: CASTTSPVLAVPYEQYF; J gene: TRBJ2-7; D gene: TRBD2; V gene: TRBV28; clone size: -
CDR3 DNA: TGCGCCAGCACTCGGCGGGAGGTGTCGAACACCGGGGAGCTGTTTTTT; CDR3 protein: CASTRREVSNTGELFF; J gene: TRBJ2-2; D gene: TRBD2; V gene: TRBV5-1; clone size: few
CDR3 DNA: TGTGCCAGCAGCAAATCAGCGGGAGGGCCAAATGAGCAGTTCTTC; CDR3 protein: CASSKSAGGPNEQFF; J gene: TRBJ2-1; D gene: -; V gene: TRBV21-1; clone size: -
CDR3 DNA: TGCGCCAGCAGCTTAGCACTAGCGGGAGGCCAGTACGAGCAGTACTTC; CDR3 protein: CASSLALAGGQYEQYF; J gene: TRBJ2-7; D gene: TRBD2; V gene: TRBV5-1; clone size: -
CDR3 DNA: TGCGCCAGCAGCTTTTCATCTGTTCCGAACACTGAAGCTTTCTTT; CDR3 protein: CASSFSSVPNTEAFF; J gene: TRBJ1-1; D gene: -; V gene: TRBV5-1; clone size: -
CDR3 DNA: TGTGCCAGCAGTTTATCCGGGGGTTATAGCAATCAGCCCCAGCATTTT; CDR3 protein: CASSLSGGYSNQPQHF; J gene: TRBJ1-5; D gene: -; V gene: TRBV12-3/TRBV12-4; clone size: -
CDR3 DNA: TGTGCCAGCAGTTTGTTGGGACTCGAGACCTACGAGCAGTACTTC; CDR3 protein: CASSLLGLETYEQYF; J gene: TRBJ2-7; D gene: -; V gene: TRBV12-3/TRBV12-4; clone size: -
CDR3 DNA: TGTGCCAGCAGCTTCCGGGACAGGGCGTCCTACAATGAGCAGTTCTTC; CDR3 protein: CASSFRDRASYNEQFF; J gene: TRBJ2-1; D gene: TRBD1; V gene: TRBV7-3; clone size: -
CDR3 DNA: TGCAGTGCTAAAGTCCTGACCGGGGAGAAACTCACAGATACGCAGTATTTT; CDR3 protein: CSAKVLTGEKLTDTQYF; J gene: TRBJ2-3; D gene: -; V gene: TRBV20-1; clone size: -
CDR3 DNA: TGTGCTAGCAGCTTTAGCGCTAGCTCCTACAATGAGCAGTTCTTC; CDR3 protein: CASSFSASSYNEQFF; J gene: TRBJ2-1; D gene: -; V gene: TRBV7-7; clone size: -
CDR3 DNA: TGTGCCATCAGCCAGGGACGCGGGGGGGATGAGCAGTTCTTC; CDR3 protein: CAISQGRGGDEQFF; J gene: TRBJ2-1; D gene: TRBD2; V gene: TRBV10-3; clone size: -
CDR3 DNA: TGTGCCAGCAGGAAATGGGCGGGGCAATGGGACAATGAGCAGTTCTTC; CDR3 protein: CASRKWAGQWDNEQFF; J gene: TRBJ2-1; D gene: -; V gene: TRBV27; clone size: few
CDR3 DNA: TGCGCCAGCGCCAGACTAGCGGGAGAGGGCGGGGAGCTGTTTTTT; CDR3 protein: CASARLAGEGGELFF; J gene: TRBJ2-2; D gene: TRBD2; V gene: TRBV5-1; clone size: -
CDR3 DNA: TGCGCCAGCAGCCGGACTAGCGGGAGCAGGTACGAGCAGTACTTC; CDR3 protein: CASSRTSGSRYEQYF; J gene: TRBJ2-7; D gene: TRBD2; V gene: TRBV4-3; clone size: few
CDR3 DNA: TGCAGCGTTGATACTAGCGGGACCAACAATGAGCAGTTCTTC; CDR3 protein: CSVDTSGTNNEQFF; J gene: TRBJ2-1; D gene: TRBD2; V gene: TRBV29-1; clone size: few
CDR3 DNA: TGTGCCAGCAGTTACTCCCACCGACTAGCGGGAGGGCCCTCCTACGAGCAGTACTTC; CDR3 protein: CASSYSHRLAGGPSYEQYF; J gene: TRBJ2-7; D gene: TRBD2; V gene: TRBV6-2/TRBV6-3; clone size: few
CDR3 DNA: TGCGCCAGCAGCCAAGTGAACGGGGGGGAGCTGTTTTTT; CDR3 protein: CASSQVNGGELFF; J gene: TRBJ2-2; D gene: -; V gene: TRBV4-3; clone size: many
CDR3 DNA: TGTGCCAGCAGCAGCTTAGGAGCGGGAGGGGATACGCAGTATTTT; CDR3 protein: CASSSLGAGGDTQYF; J gene: TRBJ2-3; D gene: TRBD2; V gene: TRBV7-9; clone size: -
CDR3 DNA: TGTGCCAGCAGCCAAGAGGGGGGTATGCGGACTGAAGCTTTCTTT; CDR3 protein: CASSQEGGMRTEAFF; J gene: TRBJ1-1; D gene: -; V gene: TRBV4-2; clone size: few
CDR3 DNA: TGTGCCAGCTCACCAGGGACAAGGGGGCAGTTCTTC; CDR3 protein: CASSPGTRGQFF; J gene: TRBJ2-1; D gene: -; V gene: TRBV18; clone size: -
CDR3 DNA: TGTGCCAGCAGTGCCCGCCTCGGGTCCACAGATACGCAGTATTTT; CDR3 protein: CASSARLGSTDTQYF; J gene: TRBJ2-3; D gene: -; V gene: TRBV28; clone size: few
CDR3 DNA: TGCGCCAGCAGCTTGCTGGGGCCATCGCATACTGAAGCTTTCTTT; CDR3 protein: CASSLLGPSHTEAFF; J gene: TRBJ1-1; D gene: -; V gene: TRBV5-1; clone size: few
CDR3 DNA: TGTGCCAGCACCCCCTTTGCGTTGCCCACAGATACGCAGTATTTT; CDR3 protein: CASTPFALPTDTQYF; J gene: TRBJ2-3; D gene: -; V gene: TRBV5-6; clone size: few
CDR3 DNA: TGTGCCAGCAGCGGCGGGGGCACGGTGAACACTGAAGCTTTCTTT; CDR3 protein: CASSGGGTVNTEAFF; J gene: TRBJ1-1; D gene: -; V gene: TRBV9; clone size: few
CDR3 DNA: TGCGCCAGCAGCCAAGATCTTAGAACAGGGGCGAGAGGCTACACCTTC; CDR3 protein: CASSQDLRTGARGYTF; J gene: TRBJ1-2; D gene: TRBD1; V gene: TRBV4-1; clone size: -